This record concerns one T cell receptor (beta chain) sequence. Profiled with immunoSEQ multiplex PCR; TCRdb holds only in-frame clones, not every one. Here the sample spans about 82,000 clones, roughly 83% being singletons. The CDR3 totals 14 residues. Germline assignment: CDR1 GTSNPN and CDR2 SVGIG (reference sequence). After removal of 5 bases from V and 4 bases from J, the junction contained 9 bases not matched to a gene. The record originates from a study of OX40 agonist ivuxolimab in advanced cancers. This sequence was found in an adult with an advanced solid tumor such as melanoma, head and neck, liver or kidney cancer. This sequence joins TRBV30 and TRBJ2-5, with 8 bases fitting TRBD2. Sequencing was performed on CD4+ or CD8+ T cells sorted from blood, taken in a trial of the OX40 agonist ivuxolimab. CDR3 sequence reads: CAWSDSGVRETQYF. In DNA, the CDR3 is TGTGCCTGGTCGGATAGCGGGGTTAGAGAGACCCAGTACTTC.